The clone carrying this T cell receptor beta chain was counted ten times or more. The source of the sample is a study of regulatory T cells in long-lasting Graves disease. Libraries of TCR beta came from iRepertoire HTBI primers plus Arm-PCR of CDR3 regions. TCRdb itself ran the multiplex PCR reads through MiXCR, one entry per CDR3 protein. Of approximately 560,000 distinct CDR3 sequences listed, around 15% are singletons. Time point: newly diagnosed GD, antithyroid drugs for less than 3 months. PBMC-derived RNA was used for the TCR library. These data are also associated with another study on T cells in Graves' hyperthyroidism and ophthalmopathy.

The sample here was peripheral blood mononuclear cells (PBMCs), taken at new diagnosis, from a patient treated with antithyroid drugs. The TCR comes from a man younger than 35 with Graves disease.

The CDR3 DNA reads TGTGCCAGCAGCTTACAGTCTGCGGGAGATACGCAGTATTTT. It is translated as CASSLQSAGDTQYF. This chain joins TRBV7-9 and TRBJ2-3, with D possibly TRBD2 on 5 matching bases. Germline V gene sequence: CDR1 SEHNR, CDR2 FQNEAQ (reference sequence). Trimming took off 2 bases at V and 5 bases at J, with 11 bases between the two ends. The length of the CDR3 is 14 residues.